This T cell receptor (beta chain) was sequenced in a study of cytomegalovirus exposure and HLA in healthy donors. The V end was cut by 2 bases, the J end by 11 bases, with 21 bases between. The CDR3 loop spans 14 amino acids. Germline assignment: CDR1 GTSNPN and CDR2 SVGIG (reference sequence). Here immunoSEQ multiplex PCR was the method, and the copy in TCRdb shows in-frame clones only, minus some. The data hold 80,000 to 90,000 clones, with approximately 96% observed a single time. Sequencing was done on a sample of PBMCs. This chain links TRBV30 with TRBJ1-2; weak D call: TRBD1 (5 bases). The TCR originated in a man aged 18 to 35 in good health and CMV-seronegative. The CDR3 here is CAWSTGLEGKGYTF. The CDR3 region has the DNA TGTGCCTGGAGTACTGGGCTGGAGGGTAAGGGGTACACCTTC.